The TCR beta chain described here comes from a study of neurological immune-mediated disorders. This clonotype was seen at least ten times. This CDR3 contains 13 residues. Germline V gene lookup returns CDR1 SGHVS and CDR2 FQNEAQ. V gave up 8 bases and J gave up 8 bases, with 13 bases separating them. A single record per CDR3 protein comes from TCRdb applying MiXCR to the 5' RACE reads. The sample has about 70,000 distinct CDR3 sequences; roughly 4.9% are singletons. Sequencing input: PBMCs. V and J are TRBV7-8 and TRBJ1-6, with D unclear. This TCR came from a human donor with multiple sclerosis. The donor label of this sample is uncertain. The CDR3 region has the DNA TGTGCCAGCGCGCTGCGTTTGGATTCACCCCTCCACTTT. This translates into CASALRLDSPLHF.